This TCR beta chain was sequenced in a study of cytomegalovirus exposure and HLA in healthy donors. The study's findings and limits: Later analysis suggested links between common viral pathogens and several top significant clusters. Three chains linked to CMV were shown in vitro to be specific for CMV antigens. One later analysis reportedly identified an Asian-associated ancestry cluster that showed fewer N-insertions than the roughly 600-donor mean.

Amplification used 60 Vbeta primers and 13 Jbeta primers. This table comes from immunoSEQ multiplex PCR, and its TCRdb copy is limited to in-frame clones, with some not included. The sample lists about 170,000 clones; over 65% were seen once. As regards this clone: As yet, its antigen is unknown.

The V gene end was trimmed by 3 bases and the J gene end by 5 bases; junction bases not matched to a gene: 11. The germline V gene has CDR1 SGHTA and CDR2 FQGTGA. This CDR3 is built from 19 residues. Despite likely unrecorded immune exposures, the donors were nominally healthy at the time of sampling. The chain has TRBV7-3 and TRBJ2-1; the match to TRBD2 covers 15 bases. The receptor was derived from a female donor in good health and CMV-seronegative. The sample consisted of PBMCs. CDR3 DNA: TGTGCCAGCAGCTTCCTCGGGACTAGCGGGGGGATGAGCCACAATGAGCAGTTCTTC. Protein sequence: CASSFLGTSGGMSHNEQFF.